Shown below are 21 T cell receptor beta chains from a single sample sequenced in a study of graft-versus-host responses after intestinal transplantation. Antigens of these TCRs are unknown. Assay used: immunoSEQ multiplex PCR; TCRdb lists only in-frame clones, some missing. The table shows around 100,000 clones, with approximately 84% occurring only once. The sequencing used unstimulated CD4+ T cells sorted from spleen or lymph node cells, collected before transplant. Source of these receptors: a human donor who was the organ donor for an intestinal transplant.

This clone showed up just once. This rearrangement joins TRBV6-1 to TRBJ2-7; TRBD2 is a possible D gene (6 bases). V shed 7 bases and J shed 7 bases, with 11 bases lying between them. The CDR3 has 11 amino acids. Germline assignment: CDR1 MNHNS and CDR2 SASEGT. CDR3 amino acids: CASNTRGEQYF. CDR3 coding DNA: TGTGCCAGCAACACTCGGGGGGAGCAGTACTTC.

This chain links TRBV4-1 with TRBJ1-3; D is possibly TRBD1 (6 bases). The germline V and J ends were trimmed by 3 bases and 5 bases, with 14 bases remaining between them. The CDR3 loop spans 15 amino acids. CDR1 and CDR2 from the germline V gene are MGHRA and YSYEKL. The CDR3 reads CASSQDRGHRNTIYF. The CDR3, as DNA: TGCGCCAGCAGCCAGGACAGAGGTCATAGAAACACCATATATTTT.

This clone has more than one count but fewer than ten. J is TRBJ2-7 and V is TRBV18; a possible D gene is TRBD1 (6 bases). The CDR3 length is 15 residues. Looked up from germline, CDR1 is KGHSH and CDR2 is LQKENI. V was shortened by 3 bases and J by 2 bases, with 14 bases between the two germline ends. This CDR3 reads CASSPSIQGPYEQYF. As DNA, the CDR3 is TGTGCCAGCTCACCCTCCATACAGGGCCCCTACGAGCAGTACTTC.

For the CDR3, the DNA is TGTGCCAGCTCACCACCTTCGAGACAGGCCCAAGAGACCCAGTACTTC. Amino acids: CASSPPSRQAQETQYF. The J gene is TRBJ2-5, the V gene TRBV18; D perhaps matches TRBD1 (6 bases). Trimming pared 0 bases from V and 1 base from J, leaving 12 bases between. The CDR3 length is 16 residues. The V gene's germline CDR1 is KGHSH and CDR2 LQKENI.

V is TRBV28 and J is TRBJ2-1, with D perhaps TRBD1 (6 bases). This CDR3 is built from 17 residues. The V gene lost 5 bases and the J gene lost 9 bases, with 26 bases spanning the gap. Germline CDR1 MDHEN, CDR2 SYDVKM. CDR3 in amino acids: CASSGQTRDLIHSEQFF. The CDR3 nucleotides read TGTGCCAGCAGTGGACAGACCCGGGACCTCATCCATTCTGAGCAGTTCTTC. Full variable domain (rest looked up from reference TRBV28 and TRBJ2-1): DVKVTQSSRYLVKRTGEKVFLECVQDMDHENMFWYRQDPGLGLRLIYFSYDVKMKEKGDIPEGYSVSREKKERFSLILESASTNQTSMYLCASSGQTRDLIHSEQFFGPGTRLTVL.

The rearrangement uses TRBV5-1 and TRBJ1-4, with D unresolved. Germline CDR1 SGHRS, CDR2 YFSETQ. Between the trimmed V and J ends, which lost 2 bases and 3 bases, there was a span of 5 bases. The CDR3 spans 13 residues. The CDR3 region is CASSLGPNEKLFF. For the CDR3, the DNA is TGCGCCAGCAGCTTAGGACCTAATGAAAAACTGTTTTTT.

V gene TRBV7-2 combines with J gene TRBJ2-7; D is perhaps TRBD2 (7 bases). V was shortened by 1 base and J by 3 bases, with 16 bases between the two germline ends. This CDR3 has 16 residues. Germline V CDR1 and CDR2: SGHTA, FQGNSA. The CDR3 region is CASSLDSGGAFYEQYF. CDR3 coding DNA: TGTGCCAGCAGCTTAGATTCTGGGGGGGCCTTCTACGAGCAGTACTTC.

The J gene is TRBJ1-3, the V gene TRBV30; D uncertain. Trimming pared 4 bases from V and 1 base from J, leaving 5 bases between. Germline CDR1 GTSNPN, CDR2 SVGIG (reference sequence). This CDR3 is built from 12 residues. The CDR3 DNA reads TGTGCCTGGAACCCATCTGGAAACACCATATATTTT. This encodes CAWNPSGNTIYF.

The gene calls are TRBV2 and TRBJ2-5; 11 bases align to TRBD2. The CDR3 length is 17 residues. J was trimmed by 3 bases and V by 0 bases; bases with no gene match: 6. Germline V gives CDR1 SNHLY, CDR2 FYNNEI. The CDR3 sequence is CASSEAPSGGREETQYF. Here the CDR3 DNA reads TGTGCCAGCAGTGAAGCGCCTAGCGGGGGGAGGGAAGAGACCCAGTACTTC. Supplemented by reference TRBV2 and TRBJ2-5, the full variable domain reads EPEVTQTPSHQVTQMGQEVILRCVPISNHLYFYWYRQILGQKVEFLVSFYNNEISEKSEIFDDQFSVERPDGSNFTLKIRSTKLEDSAMYFCASSEAPSGGREETQYFGPGTRLLVL.

The chain carries TRBV4-1 and TRBJ2-1; D unclear. The CDR3 covers 15 residues. Deletions cut 2 bases from V and 8 bases from J, with 16 bases between. Germline V gives CDR1 MGHRA, CDR2 YSYEKL. CDR3 in amino acids: CASSQLGLLRDEQFF. The CDR3 DNA sequence: TGCGCCAGCAGCCAACTTGGCCTCTTAAGGGATGAGCAGTTCTTC.

The rearrangement uses TRBV28 and TRBJ1-4; 9 nucleotides match TRBD1. V shed 4 bases and J 5 bases; nucleotides not matched to a gene: 5. The CDR3 covers 15 residues. The germline V gene encodes CDR1 MDHEN and CDR2 SYDVKM. This CDR3 reads CASSSTGQGNEKLFF. The CDR3 bases are TGTGCCAGCAGTTCTACCGGACAGGGGAATGAAAAACTGTTTTTT.

The chain carries TRBV6-6 and TRBJ2-7; 12 bases fit TRBD1. The CDR3 is made up of 15 amino acids. Germline CDR1 and CDR2: MNHNY and SVGAGI (reference sequence). V dropped 8 bases and J dropped 6; count of bases not matched to a gene: 11. The CDR3 region has the DNA TGTGCCAGCCGCAGTGGGACAGGGGGCAGGGTCGAGCAGTACTTC. Amino acid sequence: CASRSGTGGRVEQYF.

This clone was seen just once. The junction departs from the called germline gene at one end, perhaps through a read error. V gene TRBV5-5 combines with J gene TRBJ2-1; 12 bases are shared with TRBD2. The CDR3 spans 16 residues. CDR1 is SGHKS and CDR2 is YYEKEE in the germline V gene (reference sequence). Here the CDR3 DNA reads TGTGCCAGCAGCCTCACTAGCGGGGGGCCCGTGGATAGAGCGGTCTTC. It translates to CASSLTSGGPVDRAVF. Full variable domain (missing parts from reference TRBV5-5 and TRBJ2-1): DAGVTQSPTHLIKTRGQQVTLRCSPISGHKSVSWYQQVLGQGPQFIFQYYEKEERGRGNFPDRFSARQFPNYSSELNVNALLLGDSALYLCASSLTSGGPVDRAVFGPGTRLTVL.

The rearrangement joins TRBV7-9 to TRBJ1-3; D gene unclear. The V and J ends lost 2 bases and 5 bases respectively, with 7 bases between them. CDR3 length: 13 residues. Germline V gene sequence: CDR1 SEHNR, CDR2 FQNEAQ (reference sequence). CDR3: CASSLIRRNTIYF. The CDR3 nucleotides read TGTGCCAGCAGCTTAATCAGAAGAAACACCATATATTTT.

The chain links TRBV28 to TRBJ2-6; TRBD1 matches 8 bases. Germline V lookup: CDR1 MDHEN, CDR2 SYDVKM. The V gene end was trimmed by 3 bases and the J gene end by 4 bases; junction bases not matched to a gene: 5. This CDR3 spans 16 amino acids. Here the CDR3 reads CASSFPGGSGANVLTF. The CDR3 bases are TGTGCCAGCAGTTTCCCAGGGGGCTCAGGGGCCAACGTCCTGACTTTC.

The chain combines TRBV6-5 with TRBJ1-2; 7 bases line up with TRBD1. This CDR3 has 14 amino acids. The germline V gene encodes CDR1 MNHEY and CDR2 SVGAGI. Trimming took 5 bases from V and 5 from J; bases not matched to a gene: 8. In nucleotides, the CDR3 is TGTGCCAGCAGTGAAGTACTACAGGGGTATGGCTACACCTTC. It is translated as CASSEVLQGYGYTF.

This clone was seen only once. This chain links TRBV10-3 with TRBJ1-1; 8 nucleotides align to TRBD1. Germline loops: CDR1 ENHRY, CDR2 SYGVKD. This CDR3 contains 13 residues. J was trimmed by 5 bases and V by 10 bases; bases with no gene match: 9. DNA for the CDR3: TGTGCCACGTCAAGGGACAGGATGACTGAAGCTTTCTTT. Encoded protein: CATSRDRMTEAFF.

V and J are TRBV28 and TRBJ1-1; no definite D call. The CDR3 sequence is 11 residues long. V lost 3 bases to trimming and J lost 6 bases, with 5 bases between them. Germline V CDR1 and CDR2: MDHEN, SYDVKM. The CDR3 here is CASSFRAEAFF. Written as DNA, the CDR3 is TGTGCCAGCAGTTTTCGGGCTGAAGCTTTCTTT.

J is TRBJ2-7 and V is TRBV2, with 8 bases matching TRBD1. Germline values: CDR1 SNHLY, CDR2 FYNNEI. After removal of 6 bases from V and 2 bases from J, the junction contained 9 bases not matched to a gene. CDR3 length equals 15 residues. The CDR3 nucleotides are TGTGCCAGCAGGAGGCCGGGACAGGCAACCTACGAGCAGTACTTC. This encodes CASRRPGQATYEQYF.

This chain joins TRBV6-1 and TRBJ1-5; 10 bases fit TRBD1. Losses at the gene ends were 4 bases for V and 1 base for J; bases not matched to a gene: 1. CDR3 size: 15 residues. Looked up from germline, CDR1 is MNHNS and CDR2 is SASEGT. The CDR3: CASSGDRGSNQPQHF. The CDR3 DNA reads as TGTGCCAGCAGTGGGGACAGGGGAAGCAATCAGCCCCAGCATTTT.

The chain couples TRBV28 to TRBJ1-2; 9 nucleotides line up with TRBD1. This CDR3 comprises 15 residues. V gave up 6 bases and J gave up 7 bases; unmatched junction bases: 12. The germline gives CDR1 MDHEN, CDR2 SYDVKM. The CDR3 sequence: CASRGQGSPGGGYTF. CDR3 bases: TGTGCCAGCAGGGGACAGGGTTCCCCCGGGGGTGGCTACACCTTC.